A single sample gave rise to the 20 T cell receptor beta chains below, sequenced in a study of T-cell reconstitution after alpha-beta-depleted transplantation in children. During its preparation, the TCRbeta library received unique molecular identifiers. TCRdb passed the PCR reads through MiXCR, listing each CDR3 protein once. The sample has 90,000 to 150,000 distinct CDR3 sequences; 23% are singletons. The source was PBMCs, mostly from graft donor cells, collected 180 days after TCRalphabeta/CD19-depleted stem cell transplant. The receptors here all came from a male patient between 2 and 9 years old who had a stem cell transplant for chronic granulomatous disease, so the T cells may come from the graft donor.

The CDR3 here is CATSRADRPYEQYF. The CDR3 region has the DNA TGTGCCACCAGCAGAGCGGACAGACCCTACGAGCAGTACTTC. The chain employs TRBV15 and TRBJ2-7, with D perhaps TRBD1 (6 bases). V was shortened by 1 base and J by 2 bases, with 9 bases between the two germline ends. This CDR3 is 14 amino acids long. From germline, CDR1 is LNHNV and CDR2 YYDKDF (reference sequence).

The chain joins TRBV27 to TRBJ2-7; no definite D call. Germline lookup yields CDR1 MNHEY and CDR2 SMNVEV (reference sequence). The CDR3 runs 14 residues. V dropped 8 bases and J dropped 4 bases, with 18 bases sitting between them. CDR3 region: CASGPGAPPYEQYF. The CDR3 coding sequence is TGTGCCAGCGGCCCCGGAGCCCCGCCGTACGAGCAGTACTTC.

The J gene is TRBJ2-5, the V gene TRBV12-3 or TRBV12-4; 7 positions agree with TRBD1. This CDR3 region has 15 residues. The J segment lost 9 bases and the V segment lost 8 bases, leaving 18 bases of the junction unmatched. The CDR3 DNA sequence: TGTGCCAGCGGAGCAGACAGGGACCCACTTGGAGCCCAGTACTTC. It translates to CASGADRDPLGAQYF.

Regarding this clonotype: Relative to the germline gene, one junction end is altered; a read error may explain this. The chain uses TRBV20-1 and TRBJ1-5; 7 bases align to TRBD1. The CDR3 is 15 amino acids. Germline V gene lookup returns CDR1 DFQATT and CDR2 SNEGSKA (reference sequence). DNA for the CDR3: TGCACTGCTAGGGAATCCGGGACAGCGAATCAGCCCCAGCATTTT. Its translation: CTARESGTANQPQHF.

V and J are TRBV5-1 and TRBJ1-1, with D perhaps TRBD1 (5 bases). V lost 5 bases, J lost 1 base, and 9 bases lay in between. CDR1 and CDR2 (germline): SGHRS, YFSETQ. This CDR3 comprises 13 residues. The CDR3 loop is CASSTGGNTEAFF. The CDR3, as DNA: TGCGCCAGCAGTACCGGGGGGAACACTGAAGCTTTCTTT.

The V call is TRBV5-1, the J call TRBJ2-3; D tentatively fits TRBD1 or TRBD2 (5 bases each). Trimming removed 0 bases from V and 2 bases from J, with 19 bases in between. CDR1 and CDR2 from the germline V gene are SGHRS and YFSETQ. The CDR3 runs 18 residues. The CDR3 spells CASSLGAGTSTFTDTQYF. For the CDR3, the DNA is TGCGCCAGCAGCTTGGGGGCAGGGACCTCCACCTTCACAGATACGCAGTATTTT.

The chain recombines TRBV20-1 with TRBJ2-1; TRBD2 aligns across 8 bases. The CDR3 consists of 15 residues. The V gene end was trimmed by 3 bases and the J gene end by 4 bases; junction bases not matched to a gene: 8. Germline CDR1 DFQATT, CDR2 SNEGSKA (reference sequence). CDR3 DNA: TGCAGTGCTAGCCCGGGACTAGTGGTATACAATGAGCAGTTCTTC. Translation: CSASPGLVVYNEQFF.

This clonotype was seen only a few times. This chain joins TRBV7-2 and TRBJ2-1, with D uncertain. Trimming took 1 base from V and 4 from J, leaving 5 bases between them. This CDR3 is 13 amino acids long. Germline CDR1 SGHTA, CDR2 FQGNSA. CDR3 sequence (DNA): TGTGCCAGCAGCTTAGAACCGTACAATGAGCAGTTCTTC. Translating it yields CASSLEPYNEQFF.

This clonotype came up a few times. CDR3 sequence (DNA): TGTGCCAGCAGCGCACTAGCGGGGCCCTACAATGAGCAGTTCTTC. Its protein is CASSALAGPYNEQFF. This rearrangement joins TRBV11-3 to TRBJ2-1; 10 nucleotides match TRBD2. J lost 2 bases, V lost 5 bases, and 3 bases had no gene match. This CDR3 region has 15 residues. CDR1 SGHNT and CDR2 YENEEA come from the germline V gene.

This clonotype was counted between two and nine times. This sequence joins TRBV20-1 and TRBJ2-1, with D possibly being TRBD2 (6 bases). CDR1 and CDR2 from the germline V gene are DFQATT and SNEGSKA (reference sequence). CDR3 length equals 13 residues. V lost 6 bases and J 5 bases, leaving 14 bases between the germline ends. CDR3 protein: CSALYGGNNEQFF. Here the CDR3 DNA reads TGCAGTGCCCTCTACGGGGGAAACAATGAGCAGTTCTTC.

The rearrangement joins TRBV9 to TRBJ2-1; maybe TRBD2 (5 bases). The CDR3 contains 15 residues. Trimming took off 4 bases at V and 1 base at J, with 12 bases between the two ends. Germline V lookup: CDR1 SGDLS, CDR2 YYNGEE. For the CDR3, the DNA is TGTGCCAGCAGCCCCCGGGGTCAGTCCTACAATGAGCAGTTCTTC. This encodes CASSPRGQSYNEQFF.

This clonotype has only a few counts. The chain recombines TRBV12-3 or TRBV12-4 with TRBJ2-3; unclear D gene. V was pared by 3 bases and J by 6 bases, with 13 bases between. This CDR3 spans 14 amino acids. CDR3 bases: TGTGCCAGCAGTTTCGTAGGAAGTGGGGATACGCAGTATTTT. Protein product: CASSFVGSGDTQYF.

V usage is TRBV20-1 and J usage is TRBJ2-7, with D perhaps matching TRBD2 (7 bases). CDR1 is DFQATT and CDR2 is SNEGSKA in the germline V gene (reference sequence). This CDR3 is built from 14 residues. The ends were cut back, 3 bases at V and 3 bases at J, with 15 bases in the middle. As DNA, the CDR3 is TGCAGTGCTAGGGCCGCGGGGGCAGTCTACGAGCAGTACTTC. This sequence encodes CSARAAGAVYEQYF.

Only a few counts were recorded for this clonotype. This rearrangement joins TRBV7-8 to TRBJ1-1, with 8 bases aligning to TRBD1. V lost 3 bases to trimming and J lost 10 bases; unmatched junction nucleotides: 7. Looked up from germline, CDR1 is SGHVS and CDR2 is FQNEAQ. The CDR3 is 13 residues long. CDR3 region: CASSFGQGLAAFF. CDR3 nucleotide sequence: TGTGCCAGCAGCTTTGGACAGGGACTAGCAGCTTTCTTT.

The rearrangement uses TRBV5-1 and TRBJ2-7; TRBD2 matches 10 bases. The germline CDR1 and CDR2 sequences are SGHRS and YFSETQ. This CDR3 is 16 amino acids long. J gave up 5 bases and V 0 bases, and 8 bases lay outside the gene matches. The CDR3 DNA sequence: TGCGCCAGCAGCTTGGCCTCTAGCGGGGGTTCTAACGAGCAGTACTTC. Its translation: CASSLASSGGSNEQYF.

This clonotype has ten or more counts. The CDR3 sequence: CASSPTGAVSPLHF. CDR3 in DNA: TGTGCCAGCAGCCCCACAGGGGCAGTTTCACCCCTCCACTTT. J is TRBJ1-6 and V is TRBV7-9; 7 bases are shared with TRBD1. CDR3 length: 14 amino acids. CDR1 is SEHNR, CDR2 FQNEAQ, per germline (reference sequence). V was pared by 5 bases and J by 9 bases, with 7 bases of the junction left unmatched.

At least ten counts were recorded for this clonotype. V is TRBV6-6 and J is TRBJ1-1; weak D call: TRBD1 (6 bases). The CDR3 has 12 residues. The germline V gene encodes CDR1 MNHNY and CDR2 SVGAGI (reference sequence). V lost 6 bases to trimming and J lost 7 bases, with 12 bases between them. This chain's CDR3 is CASSRGQLEAFF. CDR3 sequence (DNA): TGTGCCAGCAGCCGGGGACAACTTGAAGCTTTCTTT.

This clonotype showed up just once. V usage is TRBV5-1 and J usage is TRBJ1-4; 7 nucleotides align to TRBD1. Trimming at V came to 6 bases and at J to 0 bases, leaving 2 bases not matched to a gene. In germline, CDR1 is SGHRS, CDR2 YFSETQ. This CDR3 spans 14 amino acids. DNA of the CDR3: TGCGCCAGCAAGCAGGGGGCAACTAATGAAAAACTGTTTTTT. Translated, it gives CASKQGATNEKLFF.

This chain connects TRBV4-3 to TRBJ2-5; 9 nucleotides match TRBD1. Germline loops: CDR1 LGHNA, CDR2 YSLEER. CDR3 length: 16 amino acids. After removal of 1 base from V and 4 bases from J, the junction contained 7 bases not matched to a gene. The DNA of the CDR3 is TGCGCCAGCAGCCAAGGGCAGGGACAGGGAATAGAGACCCAGTACTTC. Amino acid sequence: CASSQGQGQGIETQYF.

This clonotype came up many times. This chain links TRBV20-1 with TRBJ2-7; 8 bases align to TRBD2. V was pared by 6 bases and J by 2 bases, with 12 bases of the junction left unmatched. The CDR3 is made up of 15 amino acids. Germline lookup yields CDR1 DFQATT and CDR2 SNEGSKA (reference sequence). For the CDR3, the DNA is TGCAGTGCCATCGGGACTAGTCGTTGGCCCTACGAGCAGTACTTC. Translating gives CSAIGTSRWPYEQYF.